The source of this TCR beta chain is a study of identical twins. Findings and limits, study-wide: The study found that models underestimated out-of-frame TCR alpha sharing in monozygotic twins.

In the case of this clonotype: Its antigen is currently unknown.

Healthy Caucasians alone served as donors. Losses at the gene ends were 9 bases for V and 7 bases for J; bases not matched to a gene: 2. CDR1 is KGHDR, CDR2 SFDVKD, per germline. The CDR3 length is 11 residues. TCRdb analysed the 5' RACE reads with MiXCR anew, one entry per CDR3 protein. Of 500,000 to 600,000 distinct CDR3 sequences listed, 20% to 25% are singletons. This sample also belongs to another study, concerning T cells expressing NK-cell markers.

The sequence was obtained from a woman younger than 35 in good health. The sample consisted of CD4+ T cells sorted from blood. The chain is built from TRBV24-1 and TRBJ2-1; TRBD2 matches at 7 bases. CDR3 in amino acids: CATAGGNEQFF. Here the CDR3 DNA reads TGTGCCACCGCCGGGGGGAATGAGCAGTTCTTC.